These 31 T cell receptor beta chains were sequenced from one sample in a study of CD8 T cells in Susac syndrome. It was with random hexamers that about 0.45 to 1 ug RNA was reverse transcribed. One entry per CDR3 protein, called by TCRdb with MiXCR from the immunoSEQ multiplex PCR reads. In the table there are about 240,000 distinct CDR3 sequences, roughly 95% of which are singletons. The specimen was CD4+ T cells from PBMCs. The receptors were sampled from a human donor with Susac syndrome.

The chain recombines TRBV29-1 with TRBJ1-3; no firm D call. Germline loops: CDR1 SQVTM, CDR2 ANQGSEA. This CDR3 contains 13 residues. V gave up 7 bases and J gave up 1 base, with 11 bases separating them. The CDR3 spells CSASHLSGNTIYF. As DNA, the CDR3 is TGCAGCGCCTCACATCTGTCTGGAAACACCATATATTTT. Variable domain in full (rest from reference TRBV29-1 and TRBJ1-3): SAVISQKPSRDICQRGTSLTIQCQVDSQVTMMFWYRQQPGQSLTLIATANQGSEATYESGFVIDKFPISRPNLTFSTLTVSNMSPEDSSIYLCSASHLSGNTIYFGEGSWLTVV.

J is TRBJ2-1 and V is TRBV18, with 7 bases aligning to TRBD2. J gave up 5 bases and V 0 bases, and 1 base lay outside the gene matches. The CDR3 is 14 amino acids. Germline V lookup: CDR1 KGHSH, CDR2 LQKENI. This chain's CDR3 is CASSPPGTNNEQFF. In DNA, the CDR3 is TGTGCCAGCTCACCACCCGGGACTAACAATGAGCAGTTCTTC.

The genes are TRBV9 and TRBJ2-3; 9 bases align to TRBD2. The length of the CDR3 is 15 residues. Germline values: CDR1 SGDLS, CDR2 YYNGEE. V trimming: 2 bases; J trimming: 3 bases; junction bases outside the gene matches: 4. For the CDR3, the DNA is TGTGCCAGCAGCGTTCCTAGCGGGAATACAGATACGCAGTATTTT. Its protein is CASSVPSGNTDTQYF.

The rearrangement joins TRBV20-1 to TRBJ2-4; 7 bases fit TRBD1. The CDR3 is 14 amino acids. Germline CDR1 is DFQATT and CDR2 is SNEGSKA (reference sequence). V lost 3 bases, J lost 8 bases, and 10 bases stayed unmatched. CDR3 protein: CSARDRGRVYIQYF. In nucleotides, the CDR3 is TGCAGTGCTAGGGATAGGGGGCGCGTTTACATTCAGTACTTC.

V is TRBV29-1 and J is TRBJ2-2, with 16 nucleotides matching TRBD2. Germline values: CDR1 SQVTM, CDR2 ANQGSEA. Trimming cost V 6 bases and J 6 bases; bases outside gene matches: 4. The CDR3 has 15 residues. The CDR3 here is CSVRGTSGRAGELFF. DNA for the CDR3: TGCAGCGTCCGAGGGACTAGCGGGAGGGCCGGGGAGCTGTTTTTT.

This clonotype is a singleton in its sample. The chain employs TRBV23-1 and TRBJ2-7; TRBD2 might be the D (6 bases). TRBV23-1 belongs to the ORF category, with a function that is uncertain. The CDR3 runs 14 residues. V was shortened by 8 bases and J by 2 bases, with 16 bases between the two germline ends. CDR3 protein: CASHPGVLTYEQYF. The CDR3 region has the DNA TGCGCCAGCCACCCGGGAGTATTAACCTACGAGCAGTACTTC.

The chain joins TRBV23-1 to TRBJ2-7; tentative D call: TRBD2 (5 bases). TRBV23-1 is flagged as an ORF with uncertain function. Trimming stripped 0 bases from V and 3 bases from J, with 18 bases between. CDR3 length: 17 residues. The CDR3 nucleotides read TGCGCCAGCAGTCAATCAATGAGGCGGGTCCCGGTCTACGAGCAGTACTTC. This codes for CASSQSMRRVPVYEQYF.

J is TRBJ2-7 and V is TRBV12-3 or TRBV12-4; TRBD1 aligns across 8 bases. V dropped 6 bases and J dropped 6; count of bases not matched to a gene: 10. The CDR3 contains 14 residues. The CDR3 nucleotides read TGTGCCAGCAGCCAAGACAGGGGATTGTTCGAGCAGTACTTC. It codes for CASSQDRGLFEQYF.

The J gene is TRBJ1-4, the V gene TRBV6-6; D is unclear. The germline V gene encodes CDR1 MNHNY and CDR2 SVGAGI (reference sequence). The CDR3 consists of 13 residues. The V gene lost 6 bases and the J gene lost 3 bases, with 8 bases spanning the gap. CDR3 sequence reads: CASSSRANEKLFF. CDR3 coding DNA: TGTGCCAGCAGCTCCCGAGCTAATGAAAAACTGTTTTTT.

J is TRBJ2-1 and V is TRBV4-1, with D possibly TRBD2 on 6 matching bases. V lost 5 bases and J lost 3, with 11 bases in between. Germline assignment: CDR1 MGHRA and CDR2 YSYEKL. This CDR3 comprises 14 residues. The CDR3 loop reads CASSWLDYYNEQFF. In nucleotides, the CDR3 is TGCGCCAGCAGCTGGCTGGACTACTACAATGAGCAGTTCTTC.

The V gene is TRBV30, the J gene TRBJ1-3, with D possibly being TRBD1 (5 bases). The V end was cut by 5 bases, the J end by 0 bases, with 5 bases between. CDR1 GTSNPN and CDR2 SVGIG come from the germline V gene (reference sequence). This CDR3 has 12 residues. The CDR3 DNA follows: TGTGCCTGGGACAGCTCTGGAAACACCATATATTTT. Encoded protein: CAWDSSGNTIYF.

J is TRBJ2-6 and V is TRBV19; 7 bases map to TRBD2. CDR3 length equals 17 residues. The germline V gene has CDR1 LNHDA and CDR2 SQIVND (reference sequence). Trimming removed 7 bases from V and 0 bases from J; junction bases left unmatched: 9. The CDR3 nucleotides read TGTGCCAGTACCCTAAACCCGGGGGGCTCTGGGGCCAACGTCCTGACTTTC. Its protein product is CASTLNPGGSGANVLTF. Full variable domain (missing parts from reference TRBV19 and TRBJ2-6): DGGITQSPKYLFRKEGQNVTLSCEQNLNHDAMYWYRQDPGQGLRLIYYSQIVNDFQKGDIAEGYSVSREKKESFPLTVTSAQKNPTAFYLCASTLNPGGSGANVLTFGAGSRLTVL.

CDR3 coding DNA: TGTGCCAGCAGTGGAGCGCGGAGGGACACCGGGGAGCTGTTTTTT. Its protein product is CASSGARRDTGELFF. The chain couples TRBV6-1 to TRBJ2-2; possible D gene TRBD2, 6 bases. Germline V gene data show CDR1 as MNHNS and CDR2 as SASEGT. The CDR3 covers 15 residues. Trimming took off 4 bases at V and 3 bases at J, with 12 bases between the two ends.

V usage is TRBV2 and J usage is TRBJ1-1, with 10 bases matching TRBD1. Trimming removed 4 bases from V and 11 bases from J; junction bases left unmatched: 13. The CDR3 is 15 amino acids. CDR1 is SNHLY, CDR2 FYNNEI, per germline. CDR3 nucleotide sequence: TGTGCCAGCAGTGTTGCGACAGGGGGCACAAGTCGGGCTTTCTTT. Protein sequence: CASSVATGGTSRAFF.

CDR3 sequence reads: CASSLFLGGDTEAFF. The CDR3 DNA follows: TGCGCCAGCAGCTTGTTCCTCGGTGGGGACACTGAAGCTTTCTTT. The chain has TRBV5-1 and TRBJ1-1; no reliable D call. The CDR3 runs 15 residues. Deletions cut 1 base from V and 3 bases from J, with 13 bases between. Germline V lookup: CDR1 SGHRS, CDR2 YFSETQ.

The chain is built from TRBV12-3 or TRBV12-4 and TRBJ1-5; D not resolved. CDR3 length: 11 residues. V was pared by 6 bases and J by 11 bases, with 11 bases between. CDR3 DNA sequence: TGTGCCAGCAGCCGAACCGAGACCCAGCATTTT. Amino acid sequence: CASSRTETQHF.

The rearrangement joins TRBV28 to TRBJ1-1; no clear D gene. Trimming removed 8 bases at V and 1 base at J, with 14 bases between. The CDR3 extends over 14 amino acids. Germline CDR1 reads MDHEN; CDR2 reads SYDVKM. The CDR3 reads CASLRMDKNTEAFF. The CDR3, as DNA: TGTGCCAGCCTTAGGATGGATAAGAACACTGAAGCTTTCTTT.

The chain couples TRBV5-1 to TRBJ2-1; tentatively, D is TRBD1 or TRBD2 (5 bases each). Germline V gene data show CDR1 as SGHRS and CDR2 as YFSETQ. Between the trimmed V and J ends, which lost 0 bases and 2 bases, there was a span of 9 bases. This CDR3 spans 15 amino acids. CDR3: CASSLARGAYNEQFF. In DNA, the CDR3 is TGCGCCAGCAGCTTGGCAAGGGGAGCCTACAATGAGCAGTTCTTC.

The chain employs TRBV7-9 and TRBJ2-2; the D is unclear. CDR3 length: 10 residues. In germline, CDR1 is SEHNR, CDR2 FQNEAQ (reference sequence). Trimming cost V 8 bases and J 15 bases, with 13 bases left between them. This chain's CDR3 is CASGDETLFF. CDR3 bases: TGTGCCAGCGGCGATGAAACGTTGTTTTTT.

The rearrangement uses TRBV20-1 and TRBJ2-5, with TRBD2 identical over 8 bases. Germline values: CDR1 DFQATT, CDR2 SNEGSKA (reference sequence). J was trimmed by 3 bases and V by 2 bases; bases with no gene match: 8. CDR3 length: 15 amino acids. The CDR3 DNA reads TGCAGTGCTAGAATTGAGGGCGGGAGGAAAGAGACCCAGTACTTC. Its translation: CSARIEGGRKETQYF.

There are a few counts of this clonotype. The chain has TRBV12-3 or TRBV12-4 and TRBJ1-1; 7 positions agree with TRBD1. This CDR3 spans 14 amino acids. V lost 4 bases and J lost 2; bases outside the gene matches: 4. CDR3 DNA: TGTGCCAGCAGTTCCGGGACAGCTAACACTGAAGCTTTCTTT. Translated: CASSSGTANTEAFF.

The chain joins TRBV29-1 to TRBJ1-2, with unresolved D. The germline V gene encodes CDR1 SQVTM and CDR2 ANQGSEA. Trimming removed 7 bases at V and 4 bases at J, with 13 bases between. There are 12 residues in the CDR3. CDR3 region: CSGSERSYGYTF. In DNA, the CDR3 is TGCAGCGGCTCGGAGAGGTCCTATGGCTACACCTTC.

The gene calls are TRBV20-1 and TRBJ2-2; TRBD1 might be the D (6 bases). V was trimmed by 3 bases and J by 1 base, leaving 12 bases between them. The CDR3 is 15 amino acids. From germline, CDR1 is DFQATT and CDR2 SNEGSKA (reference sequence). The CDR3 protein is CSASRGQVNTGELFF. The CDR3 coding sequence is TGCAGTGCTAGCCGGGGACAAGTGAACACCGGGGAGCTGTTTTTT.

The chain employs TRBV2 and TRBJ2-3; TRBD2 matches at 9 bases. Germline trimming cut 9 bases from V and 1 base from J; bases unmatched to any gene: 2. The length of the CDR3 is 13 residues. In germline, CDR1 is SNHLY, CDR2 FYNNEI. Here the CDR3 reads CARRTSGTDTQYF. CDR3 nucleotides: TGTGCCAGACGGACTAGCGGCACAGATACGCAGTATTTT.

The chain combines TRBV18 with TRBJ2-7; 7 bases line up with TRBD1. The CDR3 runs 17 residues. Germline CDR1 KGHSH, CDR2 LQKENI. Trimming at V came to 3 bases and at J to 5 bases, leaving 16 bases not matched to a gene. The DNA of the CDR3 is TGTGCCAGCTCACCGAATCCAGGCCTGACAGGGAGCCACGAGCAGTACTTC. Translated: CASSPNPGLTGSHEQYF.

The chain combines TRBV20-1 with TRBJ1-2; D gene uncertain. V dropped 5 bases and J dropped 7 bases, with 38 bases sitting between them. The CDR3 consists of 20 residues. Germline values: CDR1 DFQATT, CDR2 SNEGSKA (reference sequence). The CDR3 protein is CSAPPPRPEPGEYLYFGYTF. The CDR3 DNA reads as TGCAGTGCTCCTCCCCCTCGACCGGAGCCCGGGGAATATTTATATTTTGGCTACACCTTC.

This chain links TRBV30 with TRBJ2-2; D tentatively reads TRBD1 or TRBD2 (5 bases each). The CDR3 runs to 18 residues. Per germline, CDR1 GTSNPN and CDR2 SVGIG (reference sequence). V lost 3 bases and J lost 6, with 26 bases in between. The CDR3 loop is CAWSDDPGTERLSGELFF. As DNA, the CDR3 is TGTGCCTGGAGCGATGATCCGGGGACCGAGAGGTTATCCGGGGAGCTGTTTTTT.

The chain is built from TRBV12-3 or TRBV12-4 and TRBJ1-2; tentatively, D is TRBD1 (6 bases). The CDR3 runs to 14 residues. Trimming shortened V by 7 bases and J by 6 bases, and 18 bases separated the two germline ends. The CDR3 DNA sequence: TGTGCCAGCACTTCTCTACAGGGTCAACATGGCTACACCTTC. Its protein is CASTSLQGQHGYTF.

The chain is built from TRBV9 and TRBJ2-7; maybe TRBD2 (5 bases). The CDR3 covers 13 residues. CDR1 and CDR2 from the germline V gene are SGDLS and YYNGEE. V was pared by 4 bases and J by 5 bases, with 13 bases between. CDR3 sequence: CASSRTSLDEQYF. The CDR3 bases are TGTGCCAGCAGCCGAACTAGTTTGGACGAGCAGTACTTC.

On this clonotype: The junction shows a germline mismatch at one end, possibly a read error. CDR3 protein: CALGNNEQFF. The CDR3 DNA reads as TGTGCTCTGGGCAACAATGAGCAGTTCTTC. This chain links TRBV29-1 with TRBJ2-1; no clear D gene. Germline values: CDR1 SQVTM, CDR2 ANQGSEA. This CDR3 has 10 residues.

The V and J genes are TRBV21-1 and TRBJ2-3. TRBV21-1 is noted as a pseudogene. The CDR3 contains 13 residues. CDR3 in DNA: TGTGCCAGCAGCAAAGGAGGTGGGGATACGCAGTATTTT. Residues: CASSKGGGDTQYF.